This TCR beta chain was captured by sequencing in a study of blood T cell repertoires in COVID-19. Germline CDR1 and CDR2: SGHDN and FVKESK. The CDR3 sequence is 18 residues long. V was pared by 1 base and J by 0 bases, with 19 bases between. Some clones are missing from TCRdb's copy, which holds only in-frame ones; the method was immunoSEQ multiplex PCR. Here the sample spans 100,000 to 120,000 clones, approximately 85% being singletons. The source of this sequence is a man aged 35-49 years with acute or convalescent COVID-19. The rearrangement joins TRBV14 to TRBJ2-7; possibly TRBD2 for D (6 bases). The source material was peripheral blood. CDR3 sequence reads: CASSQGAGRQDYSYEQYF. In DNA, the CDR3 is TGTGCCAGCAGCCAAGGGGCGGGAAGGCAAGACTACTCCTACGAGCAGTACTTC.